Below are 22 T cell receptor beta chains sequenced from a single sample in a study of human T cells and chemical hapten exposure. The time point denotes: patch test 2, 6 weeks after DPC sensitization. Treatment specified: therapeutic diphenylcyclopropenone sensitization with weekly scalp DPC. MiXCR, applied by TCRdb to the RACE reads, yields one record per CDR3 protein. The sample contains 330,000 or so distinct CDR3 sequences, under 6.5% of which appear only once. The specimen comprised whole blood, sampled in connection with sensitization to the hapten diphenylcyclopropenone (DPC). These receptors were obtained from a woman aged 18 to 35 with alopecia areata. Some clones in this sample may be carry-over from other donors' samples.

The gene calls are TRBV5-1 and TRBJ2-2; 9 nucleotides match TRBD1. The CDR3 is 16 amino acids. V was pared by 5 bases and J by 4 bases, with 9 bases of the junction left unmatched. Germline CDR1 is SGHRS and CDR2 is YFSETQ. The CDR3 protein is CASSPPGQGRTGELFF. The DNA of the CDR3 is TGCGCCAGCAGTCCGCCGGGACAGGGACGCACCGGGGAGCTGTTTTTT.

This clonotype came up a few times. This rearrangement joins TRBV20-1 to TRBJ1-5, with a possible D match to TRBD1 (5 bases). Germline V gene lookup returns CDR1 DFQATT and CDR2 SNEGSKA (reference sequence). Trimming pared 3 bases from V and 1 base from J, leaving 13 bases between. The CDR3 is made up of 15 amino acids. In DNA, the CDR3 is TGCAGTGCTAGTTCGGGACGCCTAAGCAATCAGCCCCAGCATTTT. This gives the protein CSASSGRLSNQPQHF.

This clonotype has ten or more counts. The chain has TRBV29-1 and TRBJ1-4, with 9 bases lining up with TRBD1. V gave up 4 bases and J gave up 7 bases; unmatched junction bases: 7. The length of the CDR3 is 14 residues. The germline V gene encodes CDR1 SQVTM and CDR2 ANQGSEA. The CDR3 region has the DNA TGCAGCGTTGCTACAGGGGGCGAGGGTGAAAAACTGTTTTTT. Amino acid sequence: CSVATGGEGEKLFF.

A remark on this clonotype: This may stem from a read error, because a much larger clone lies one nucleotide away. The chain carries TRBV7-2 and TRBJ2-3; a weak D match, TRBD2 (6 bases). The CDR3 consists of 15 residues. V lost 1 base to trimming and J lost 1 base, with 9 bases between them. Germline loops: CDR1 SGHTA, CDR2 FQGNSA. The CDR3 sequence is CASSLVASGTDTQYF. For the CDR3, the DNA is TGTGCCAGCAGCTTAGTGGCTAGCGGCACAGATACGCAGTATTTT. Combining the CDR3 with reference TRBV7-2 and TRBJ2-3 gives the whole variable domain GAGVSQSPSNKVTEKGKDVELRCDPISGHTALYWYRQSLGQGLEFLIYFQGNSAPDKSGLPSDRFSAERTGGSVSTLTIQRTQQEDSAVYLCASSLVASGTDTQYFGPGTRLTVL.

This clonotype was observed many times. The rearrangement links TRBV7-2 to TRBJ2-7; 8 bases align to TRBD1. V lost 1 base to trimming and J lost 3 bases; unmatched junction nucleotides: 8. The CDR3 has 16 amino acids. Germline CDR1 and CDR2: SGHTA and FQGNSA. The CDR3 region is CASSLDRDRSSYEQYF. The CDR3 DNA reads TGTGCCAGCAGCTTAGACCGGGACAGGTCCAGCTACGAGCAGTACTTC.

The V and J genes are TRBV6-2 or TRBV6-3 and TRBJ2-1; D remains ambiguous. V was shortened by 4 bases and J by 8 bases, with 15 bases between the two germline ends. Germline lookup yields CDR1 MNHEY and CDR2 SVGEGT. The length of the CDR3 is 14 residues. Here the CDR3 DNA reads TGTGCCAGCAGTTCGCCCGCCTCCACGGATGAGCAGTTCTTC. As protein: CASSSPASTDEQFF.

This clonotype was seen many times. This chain connects TRBV5-4 to TRBJ2-5; D not certain. The CDR3 length is 13 residues. Per the germline V gene, CDR1 is SGHNT and CDR2 is YYREEE (reference sequence). V shed 4 bases and J shed 3 bases, with 10 bases lying between them. The CDR3 coding sequence is TGTGCCAGCAGCCCCGACTGGAAAGAGACCCAGTACTTC. Translating it yields CASSPDWKETQYF.

This clonotype was detected many times. The V and J genes are TRBV5-1 and TRBJ1-2; D is ambiguous. Germline-derived CDR1 and CDR2 are SGHRS and YFSETQ. Trimming removed 3 bases from V and 2 bases from J, with 11 bases in between. This CDR3 contains 14 residues. The CDR3 sequence: CASSYTRNNYGYTF. CDR3 in DNA: TGCGCCAGCAGCTATACACGTAACAACTATGGCTACACCTTC.

This clonotype came up many times. The chain recombines TRBV19 with TRBJ1-2; the D gene is possibly TRBD1 (6 bases). This CDR3 is built from 13 residues. Germline loops: CDR1 LNHDA, CDR2 SQIVND (reference sequence). Trimming removed 4 bases at V and 5 bases at J, with 11 bases between. In DNA form, the CDR3 reads TGTGCCAGTAGTACAAAAGGACAGTATGGCTACACCTTC. Its protein product is CASSTKGQYGYTF.

There are many counts of this clonotype. The V and J genes are TRBV7-2 and TRBJ2-6; TRBD2 aligns across 7 bases. The V and J ends lost 2 bases and 3 bases, in that order; junction bases with no gene match: 7. The CDR3 is 17 residues long. Germline CDR1 SGHTA, CDR2 FQGNSA. CDR3 sequence reads: CASSLRGVGLGANVLTF. CDR3 sequence (DNA): TGTGCCAGCAGCTTACGGGGGGTGGGCCTTGGGGCCAACGTCCTGACTTTC.

This clonotype was seen many times. The CDR3 DNA follows: TGTGCCAGCAGCTTTGGAAACACCATATATTTT. Translation: CASSFGNTIYF. The chain couples TRBV7-2 to TRBJ1-3; D is ambiguous. The CDR3 contains 11 residues. Germline loops: CDR1 SGHTA, CDR2 FQGNSA. V lost 3 bases, J lost 3 bases, and 0 bases lay in between.

This chain joins TRBV5-5 and TRBJ2-1, with D possibly TRBD1 on 6 matching bases. The germline gives CDR1 SGHKS, CDR2 YYEKEE (reference sequence). Trimming pared 6 bases from V and 3 bases from J, leaving 16 bases between. This CDR3 spans 15 amino acids. The CDR3 sequence: CASTYGQSVYNEQFF. CDR3 DNA sequence: TGTGCCAGCACTTACGGACAGTCCGTCTACAATGAGCAGTTCTTC.

This clonotype was detected a few times. The chain has TRBV20-1 and TRBJ2-1; 8 bases fit TRBD2. The germline CDR1 and CDR2 sequences are DFQATT and SNEGSKA (reference sequence). This CDR3 has 14 amino acids. The V segment lost 6 bases and the J segment 6 bases; nucleotides outside the gene matches: 10. CDR3 sequence reads: CSASRAGGLNEQFF. The DNA of the CDR3 is TGCAGTGCGTCCCGGGCGGGGGGCCTCAATGAGCAGTTCTTC.

This clonotype was counted only a few times. This rearrangement joins TRBV6-2 or TRBV6-3 to TRBJ1-2; D may be TRBD1 (5 bases). This CDR3 spans 17 amino acids. The germline CDR1 and CDR2 sequences are MNHEY and SVGEGT. Trimming cost V 0 bases and J 8 bases, with 22 bases left between them. CDR3 in amino acids: CASSYSSTGSQIGGYTF. DNA for the CDR3: TGTGCCAGCAGTTACTCTTCCACAGGATCCCAAATTGGAGGCTACACCTTC.

This clonotype occurred many times. This chain connects TRBV7-8 to TRBJ1-2; TRBD1 aligns across 10 bases. CDR1 and CDR2 (germline): SGHVS, FQNEAQ. Trimming removed 4 bases from V and 8 bases from J; junction bases left unmatched: 4. This CDR3 is 13 amino acids long. The CDR3 here is CASSWGQGKGYTF. In DNA, the CDR3 is TGTGCCAGCAGCTGGGGACAGGGGAAGGGCTACACCTTC.

In its sample, this clonotype was seen many times. The gene calls are TRBV3-1 and TRBJ2-7; no clear D gene. Per germline, CDR1 LGHDT and CDR2 YNNKEL (reference sequence). Trimming took 0 bases from V and 2 from J, leaving 11 bases between them. This CDR3 comprises 15 residues. The CDR3 nucleotides are TGTGCCAGCAGCCAAGAGTTGTACGAAGCCTACGAGCAGTACTTC. Encoded protein: CASSQELYEAYEQYF.

This clonotype appeared many times. The rearrangement uses TRBV7-3 and TRBJ1-6; TRBD1 is a possible D gene (6 bases). CDR1 and CDR2 (germline): SGHTA, FQGTGA. Trimming cost V 5 bases and J 10 bases, with 12 bases left between them. The CDR3 is 13 residues long. CDR3 DNA: TGTGCCAGCAGCCAATGGACAGAGTCACCCCTCCACTTT. Protein: CASSQWTESPLHF.

This clonotype has only a few counts. The genes are TRBV7-2 and TRBJ2-7; 8 bases align to TRBD2. This CDR3 comprises 14 residues. Trimming took 2 bases from V and 3 from J; bases not matched to a gene: 3. Germline loops: CDR1 SGHTA, CDR2 FQGNSA. This CDR3 reads CASSLSGGFYEQYF. The CDR3 DNA follows: TGTGCCAGCAGCTTAAGCGGGGGTTTCTACGAGCAGTACTTC.

Many counts were recorded for this clonotype. The chain recombines TRBV12-3 or TRBV12-4 with TRBJ1-6; 8 positions match TRBD1. The CDR3 has 15 residues. V gave up 6 bases and J gave up 9 bases; unmatched junction bases: 10. CDR3 bases: TGTGCCAGCAGCGGACAGGGAAGTGTTGGTTCACCCCTCCACTTT. Protein sequence: CASSGQGSVGSPLHF.

This clonotype was seen many times. The chain employs TRBV7-2 and TRBJ2-1; 8 bases match TRBD2. Trimming at V came to 3 bases and at J to 6 bases, leaving 7 bases not matched to a gene. Looked up from germline, CDR1 is SGHTA and CDR2 is FQGNSA. This CDR3 is 15 amino acids long. The CDR3 DNA reads TGTGCCAGCAGCTTTTTACCGGGACTAGGCAATGAGCAGTTCTTC. Its protein product is CASSFLPGLGNEQFF.

This clonotype was seen a handful of times. The gene calls are TRBV2 and TRBJ2-1, with TRBD1 matching 8 bases. The CDR3 is 14 amino acids. V shed 6 bases, J shed 5 bases, and the junction held 6 bases outside the gene matches. Germline CDR1 reads SNHLY; CDR2 reads FYNNEI. The CDR3 bases are TGTGCCAGCAGGGCAGGGGGCGATAACAATGAGCAGTTCTTC. Encoded protein: CASRAGGDNNEQFF.

This clonotype was picked up many times. V gene TRBV20-1 combines with J gene TRBJ1-5; D call uncertain. The germline V gene encodes CDR1 DFQATT and CDR2 SNEGSKA (reference sequence). V was cut by 3 bases and J by 4 bases, with 10 bases left in between. This CDR3 has 13 residues. CDR3 residues: CSASSTANQPQHF. CDR3 bases: TGCAGTGCTAGTAGCACCGCTAATCAGCCCCAGCATTTT.